This TCR beta chain was found in a study of T cell repertoires in cytomegalovirus infection. CDR3 length equals 14 residues. V dropped 7 bases and J dropped 6 bases, with 16 bases sitting between them. As regards this clonotype: Its antigen is not identified.

TCRdb reprocessed the reads with MiXCR, giving one entry per CDR3 protein. The repertoire holds roughly 34,000 distinct CDR3 sequences, with about 52% as singletons. The chain has TRBV12-3 or TRBV12-4 and TRBJ2-1, with D possibly being TRBD1 (6 bases). The sequencing used CD8+ T cells from cultured PBMCs, collected from culture after CMV antigen stimulation. The source of this sequence is a human donor in good health (CMV status not recorded). Some clones in this sample may be carry-over from other donors' samples. This chain's CDR3 is CASTPILGGNEQFF. The CDR3 region has the DNA TGTGCCAGCACCCCGATATTAGGGGGCAATGAGCAGTTCTTC.